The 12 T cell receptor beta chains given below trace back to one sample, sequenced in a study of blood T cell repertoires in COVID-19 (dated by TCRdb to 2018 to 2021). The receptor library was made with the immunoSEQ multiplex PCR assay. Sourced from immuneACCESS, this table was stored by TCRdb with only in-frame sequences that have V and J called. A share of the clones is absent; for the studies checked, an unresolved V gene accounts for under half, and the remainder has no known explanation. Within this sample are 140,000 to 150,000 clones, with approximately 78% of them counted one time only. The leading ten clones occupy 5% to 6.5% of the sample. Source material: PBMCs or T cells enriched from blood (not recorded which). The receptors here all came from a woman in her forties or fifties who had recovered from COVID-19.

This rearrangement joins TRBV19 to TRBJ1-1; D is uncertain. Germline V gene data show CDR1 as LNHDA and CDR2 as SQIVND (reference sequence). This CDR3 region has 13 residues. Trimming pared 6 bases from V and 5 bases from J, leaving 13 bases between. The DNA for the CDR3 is TGTGCCAGTAGCGGGTGGGTAGGAACTGAAGCTTTCTTT. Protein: CASSGWVGTEAFF.

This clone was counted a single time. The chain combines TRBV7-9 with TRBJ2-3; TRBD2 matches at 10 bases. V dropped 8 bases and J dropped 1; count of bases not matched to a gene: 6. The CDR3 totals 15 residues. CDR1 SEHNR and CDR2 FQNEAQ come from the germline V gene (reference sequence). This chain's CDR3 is CASFGLAGGTDTQYF. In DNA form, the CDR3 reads TGTGCCAGCTTCGGTCTAGCGGGGGGCACAGATACGCAGTATTTT.

CDR3 residues: CASSPGTGPTSSYNSPLHF. The CDR3, as DNA: TGCGCCAGCAGCCCCGGGACAGGCCCCACTAGCTCCTATAATTCACCCCTCCACTTT. The chain couples TRBV5-1 to TRBJ1-6; 8 bases match TRBD1. Germline CDR1 reads SGHRS; CDR2 reads YFSETQ. V was pared by 4 bases and J by 0 bases, with 12 bases of the junction left unmatched. This CDR3 has 19 amino acids.

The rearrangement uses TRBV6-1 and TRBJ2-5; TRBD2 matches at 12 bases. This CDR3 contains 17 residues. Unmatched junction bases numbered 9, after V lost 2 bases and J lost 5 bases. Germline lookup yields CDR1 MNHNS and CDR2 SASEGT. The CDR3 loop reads CASSEIPSGGAHETQYF. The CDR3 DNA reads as TGTGCCAGCAGTGAAATTCCTAGCGGGGGGGCCCATGAGACCCAGTACTTC.

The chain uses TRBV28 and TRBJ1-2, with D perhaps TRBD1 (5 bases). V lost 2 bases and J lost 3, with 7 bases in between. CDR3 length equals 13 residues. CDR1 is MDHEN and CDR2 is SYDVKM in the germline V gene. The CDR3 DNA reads TGTGCCAGCAGTTTACTGACAGACTATGGCTACACCTTC. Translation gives CASSLLTDYGYTF.

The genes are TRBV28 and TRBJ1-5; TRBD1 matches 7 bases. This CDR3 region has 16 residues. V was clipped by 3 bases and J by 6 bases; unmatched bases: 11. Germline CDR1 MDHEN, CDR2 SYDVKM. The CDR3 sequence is CASSFVVQGKGQPQHF. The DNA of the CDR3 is TGTGCCAGCAGTTTCGTAGTACAGGGGAAGGGTCAGCCCCAGCATTTT.

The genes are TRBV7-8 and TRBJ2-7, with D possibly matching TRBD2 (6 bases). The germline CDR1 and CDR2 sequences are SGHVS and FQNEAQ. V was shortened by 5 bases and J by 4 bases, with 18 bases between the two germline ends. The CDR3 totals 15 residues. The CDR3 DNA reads TGTGCCAGCAGCCCCAAGGTGCCTAGCGTGTACGAGCAGTACTTC. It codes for CASSPKVPSVYEQYF.

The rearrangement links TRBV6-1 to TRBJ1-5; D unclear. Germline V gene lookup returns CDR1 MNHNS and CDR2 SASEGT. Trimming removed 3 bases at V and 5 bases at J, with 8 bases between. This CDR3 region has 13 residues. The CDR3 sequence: CASSDRIYQPQHF. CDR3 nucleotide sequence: TGTGCCAGCAGTGACAGGATATATCAGCCCCAGCATTTT.

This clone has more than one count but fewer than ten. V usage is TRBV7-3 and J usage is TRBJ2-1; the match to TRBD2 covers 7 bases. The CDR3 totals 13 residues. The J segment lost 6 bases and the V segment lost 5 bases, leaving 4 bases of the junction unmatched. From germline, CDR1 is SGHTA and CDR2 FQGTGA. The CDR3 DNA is TGTGCCAGCAGCCGGGACTACCCCAATGAGCAGTTCTTC. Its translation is CASSRDYPNEQFF.

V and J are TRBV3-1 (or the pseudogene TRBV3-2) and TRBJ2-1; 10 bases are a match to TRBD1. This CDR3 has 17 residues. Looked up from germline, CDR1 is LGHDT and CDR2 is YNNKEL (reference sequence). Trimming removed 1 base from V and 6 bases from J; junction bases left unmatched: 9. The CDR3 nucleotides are TGTGCCAGCAGCCAAGTTTTCCGGGGACAGGGGATCAATGAGCAGTTCTTC. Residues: CASSQVFRGQGINEQFF.

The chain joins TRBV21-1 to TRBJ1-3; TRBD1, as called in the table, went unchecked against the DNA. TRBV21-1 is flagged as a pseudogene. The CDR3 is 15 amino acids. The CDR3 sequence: CASSKAGQERNTIYF. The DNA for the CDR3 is TGTGCCAGCAGCAAAGCAGGACAGGAGAGAAACACCATATATTTT.

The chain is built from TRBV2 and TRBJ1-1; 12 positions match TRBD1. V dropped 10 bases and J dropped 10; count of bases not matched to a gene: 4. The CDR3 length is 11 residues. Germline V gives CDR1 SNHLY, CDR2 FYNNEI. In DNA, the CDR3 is TGTGCCAACCGGGACAGGGGGCCAGCTTTCTTT. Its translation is CANRDRGPAFF.